The present T cell receptor beta chain was sequenced within a study of blood T cell repertoires in COVID-19. Assay: immunoSEQ multiplex PCR; the TCRdb copy retains only in-frame clones and omits some. The data contain roughly 68,000 clones, roughly 80% of them seen just once; the ten biggest clones take up less than 4.5%. Trimming cost V 1 base and J 1 base; bases outside gene matches: 3. Germline lookup yields CDR1 LGHDT and CDR2 YNNKEL (reference sequence). The length of the CDR3 is 16 residues. Participants were aged about 18 to 90 years, lived in around 22 US areas, and enrolled virtually. The V gene is TRBV3-1 (or the pseudogene TRBV3-2), the J gene TRBJ2-3, with TRBD2 matching 9 bases. The TCR sequence derives from a woman aged 40 to 55 with acute COVID-19. The material sequenced was PBMCs or T cells enriched from blood (not recorded which). The CDR3 loop reads CASSQGGGGGTDTQYF. The CDR3 nucleotides read TGTGCCAGCAGCCAAGGCGGCGGGGGGGGCACAGATACGCAGTATTTT.